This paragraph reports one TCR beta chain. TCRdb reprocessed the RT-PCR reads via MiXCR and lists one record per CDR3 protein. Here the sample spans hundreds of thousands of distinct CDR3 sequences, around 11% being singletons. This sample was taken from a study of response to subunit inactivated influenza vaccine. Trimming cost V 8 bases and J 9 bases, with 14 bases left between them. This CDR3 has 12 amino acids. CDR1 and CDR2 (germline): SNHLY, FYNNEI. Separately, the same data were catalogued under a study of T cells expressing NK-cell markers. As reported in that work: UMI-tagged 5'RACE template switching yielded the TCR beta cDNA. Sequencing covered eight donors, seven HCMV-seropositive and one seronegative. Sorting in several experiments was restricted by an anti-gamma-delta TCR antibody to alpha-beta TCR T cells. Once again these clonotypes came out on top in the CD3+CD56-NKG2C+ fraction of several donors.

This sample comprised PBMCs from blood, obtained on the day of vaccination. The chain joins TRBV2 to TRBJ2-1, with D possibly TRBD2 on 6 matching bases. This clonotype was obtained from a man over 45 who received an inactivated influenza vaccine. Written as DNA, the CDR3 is TGTGCCAGCTCAAATCTAGCGAGTGAGCAGTTCTTC. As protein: CASSNLASEQFF.